In this sample, the clone carrying this T cell receptor beta chain turned up a few times. Its specificity is not known. The data are from a study of T cell repertoires in cytomegalovirus infection. Study results and limitations: HLA-C-restricted TCR beta clonotypes specific for CMV led the ex vivo response.

TCRdb reprocessed the reads via MiXCR and lists one record per CDR3 protein. The sample includes about 740,000 distinct CDR3 sequences, approximately 40% of them seen just once. This clonotype was obtained from a human donor in good health (CMV status not recorded). Some clones in this sample may be carry-over from other donors' samples. Sequenced: PBMCs.

The CDR3 DNA sequence: TGTGCCAGCAGTTACTGGGCTAGCGGGGACCACGAGCAGTACTTC. Its protein product is CASSYWASGDHEQYF. The rearrangement uses TRBV6-5 and TRBJ2-7, with TRBD2 identical over 9 bases. The V gene end was trimmed by 1 base and the J gene end by 5 bases; junction bases not matched to a gene: 6. The CDR3 sequence is 15 residues long. The germline V gene has CDR1 MNHEY and CDR2 SVGAGI.